Detailed here is one T cell receptor (beta chain). The germline gives CDR1 SGHTA, CDR2 FQGTGA. Between the trimmed V and J ends, which lost 4 bases and 5 bases, there was a span of 8 bases. This CDR3 contains 12 residues. These data come from a study of blood T cell repertoires in COVID-19. Study in general: From T cells, B-cell-depleted T cells, or PBMCs came the material, which was cDNA or gDNA.

Assay used: immunoSEQ multiplex PCR; TCRdb lists only in-frame clones, some missing. The data contain over 250,000 clones, approximately 83% of them singletons. The TCR originated in a woman between 50 and 59 years old who had recovered from COVID-19. The sequenced material came from peripheral blood. The chain links TRBV7-3 to TRBJ2-5; no definite D call. The CDR3, as DNA: TGTGCCAGCAGCTCCTCCGGGGAGACCCAGTACTTC. Protein sequence: CASSSSGETQYF.